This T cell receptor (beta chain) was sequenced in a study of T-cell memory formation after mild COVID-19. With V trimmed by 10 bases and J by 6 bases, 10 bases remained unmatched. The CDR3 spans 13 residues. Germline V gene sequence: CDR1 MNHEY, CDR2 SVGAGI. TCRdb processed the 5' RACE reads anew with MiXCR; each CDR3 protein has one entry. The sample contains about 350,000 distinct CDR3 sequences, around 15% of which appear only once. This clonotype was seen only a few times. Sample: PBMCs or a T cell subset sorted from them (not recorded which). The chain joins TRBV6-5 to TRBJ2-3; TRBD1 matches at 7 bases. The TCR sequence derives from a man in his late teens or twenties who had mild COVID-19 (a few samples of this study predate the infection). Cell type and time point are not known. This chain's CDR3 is CATGTDLPDTQYF. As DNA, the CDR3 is TGTGCCACCGGGACAGACCTGCCGGATACGCAGTATTTT.